Listed below are T cell receptor beta chains from one sample, sequenced in a study of cytomegalovirus exposure and HLA in healthy donors. TCRdb's copy holds only in-frame clones and misses some; the assay was immunoSEQ multiplex PCR. This repertoire comprises some 51,000 clones; its ten largest clones make up about 24%. Sequenced: PBMCs. Source of these receptors: a man aged 35 to 55 in good health and CMV-seropositive. CDR3s include the opening cysteine and the closing phenylalanine or tryptophan. The D gene is left open where the match is weak.

j_call: TRBJ1-2; d_call: TRBD1; v_call: TRBV6-5; cdr3_aa: CASSYGSGQALYGYTF; cdr3_nt: TGTGCCAGCAGTTACGGTAGTGGACAGGCCCTCTATGGCTACACCTTC
j_call: TRBJ2-5; d_call: .; v_call: TRBV6-1; cdr3_aa: CASSEAGLQETQYF; cdr3_nt: TGTGCCAGCAGTGAAGCTGGACTCCAAGAGACCCAGTACTTC
j_call: TRBJ2-1; d_call: .; v_call: TRBV2; cdr3_aa: CASSSDRWGEQFF; cdr3_nt: TGTGCCAGCAGTTCAGACAGGTGGGGTGAGCAGTTCTTC
j_call: TRBJ1-2; d_call: TRBD1; v_call: TRBV29-1; cdr3_aa: CSVKDREYYGYTF; cdr3_nt: TGCAGCGTAAAGGACAGGGAGTATTATGGCTACACCTTC
j_call: TRBJ1-2; d_call: .; v_call: TRBV28; cdr3_aa: CASLDRNGYTF; cdr3_nt: TGTGCCAGCTTAGACAGGAACGGCTACACCTTC
j_call: TRBJ2-1; d_call: .; v_call: TRBV5-1; cdr3_aa: CASSLLDVGYEQFF; cdr3_nt: TGCGCCAGCAGCTTACTAGATGTTGGCTATGAGCAGTTCTTC
j_call: TRBJ1-1; d_call: TRBD1; v_call: TRBV6-5; cdr3_aa: CASSSYAGTGLRQAFF; cdr3_nt: TGTGCCAGCAGTTCTTATGCCGGGACAGGATTGCGACAGGCTTTCTTT
j_call: TRBJ2-1; d_call: .; v_call: TRBV5-6; cdr3_aa: CASSSGGSAEQFF; cdr3_nt: TGTGCCAGCTCGTCAGGGGGGTCGGCTGAGCAGTTCTTC
j_call: TRBJ2-7; d_call: .; v_call: TRBV9; cdr3_aa: CASSVSPKPSYEQYF; cdr3_nt: TGTGCCAGCAGCGTAAGCCCAAAGCCGTCCTACGAGCAGTACTTC
j_call: TRBJ2-1; d_call: .; v_call: TRBV7-9; cdr3_aa: CASSSREIYNEQFF; cdr3_nt: TGTGCCAGCAGCTCCCGGGAGATCTACAATGAGCAGTTCTTC
j_call: TRBJ1-2; d_call: .; v_call: TRBV5-1; cdr3_aa: CASSLDPGDYGYTF; cdr3_nt: TGCGCCAGCAGCTTGGATCCGGGAGACTATGGCTACACCTTC
j_call: TRBJ1-4; d_call: .; v_call: TRBV18; cdr3_aa: CASSPRQDEKLFF; cdr3_nt: TGTGCCAGCTCACCACGGCAGGATGAAAAACTGTTTTTT
j_call: TRBJ1-5; d_call: .; v_call: TRBV7-9; cdr3_aa: CASSPGLGSQPQHF; cdr3_nt: TGTGCCAGCAGCCCGGGCTTGGGGAGCCAGCCCCAGCATTTT
j_call: TRBJ2-1; d_call: TRBD2; v_call: TRBV11-2; cdr3_aa: CASSPTGGVMRAQFF; cdr3_nt: TGTGCCAGCAGCCCCACGGGAGGGGTGATGCGGGCGCAGTTCTTC
j_call: TRBJ2-7; d_call: .; v_call: TRBV28; cdr3_aa: CASRPRQRISYEQYF; cdr3_nt: TGTGCCAGCAGACCTCGACAGAGAATTTCCTACGAGCAGTACTTC
j_call: TRBJ1-1; d_call: .; v_call: TRBV11-3; cdr3_aa: CASSLAGFTEAFF; cdr3_nt: TGTGCCAGCAGCTTAGCGGGGTTCACTGAAGCTTTCTTT
j_call: TRBJ2-1; d_call: .; v_call: TRBV9; cdr3_aa: CASSPLEGGGNEQFF; cdr3_nt: TGTGCCAGCAGCCCCCTGGAGGGAGGGGGCAATGAGCAGTTCTTC
j_call: TRBJ1-5; d_call: .; v_call: TRBV6-6; cdr3_aa: CASRTGGLSNQPQHF; cdr3_nt: TGTGCCAGCAGAACCGGGGGACTTAGCAATCAGCCCCAGCATTTT
j_call: TRBJ2-1; d_call: .; v_call: TRBV7-3; cdr3_aa: CASSLKPRLAYYNEQFF; cdr3_nt: TGTGCCAGCAGTCTAAAACCGCGTCTAGCGTACTACAATGAGCAGTTCTTC
j_call: TRBJ2-1; d_call: .; v_call: TRBV9; cdr3_aa: CASSERGSGYNEQFF; cdr3_nt: TGTGCCAGCTCAGAGAGGGGTAGCGGATACAATGAGCAGTTCTTC
j_call: TRBJ2-1; d_call: .; v_call: TRBV27; cdr3_aa: CASSLLVAANNEQFF; cdr3_nt: TGTGCCAGCAGTTTATTAGTAGCGGCTAACAATGAGCAGTTCTTC
j_call: TRBJ1-3; d_call: .; v_call: TRBV5-1; cdr3_aa: CASSAPTGRPGNTIYF; cdr3_nt: TGCGCCAGCAGCGCTCCCACAGGGAGACCTGGAAACACCATATATTTT
j_call: TRBJ1-4; d_call: .; v_call: TRBV5-6; cdr3_aa: CASSPGHRSEKLFF; cdr3_nt: TGTGCCAGCAGCCCGGGACACCGGAGCGAAAAACTGTTTTTT
j_call: TRBJ1-2; d_call: TRBD1; v_call: TRBV7-2; cdr3_aa: CASSSGDRFVYTF; cdr3_nt: TGTGCCAGCAGCTCCGGGGACAGGTTCGTCTACACCTTC
j_call: TRBJ2-3; d_call: .; v_call: TRBV4-2; cdr3_aa: CAFGGSTDTQYF; cdr3_nt: TGTGCCTTTGGGGGGAGCACAGATACGCAGTATTTT
j_call: TRBJ2-1; d_call: TRBD2; v_call: TRBV9; cdr3_aa: CASSVAAGGQFYNEQFF; cdr3_nt: TGTGCCAGCAGCGTAGCGGCGGGAGGGCAGTTCTACAATGAGCAGTTCTTC
j_call: TRBJ1-6; d_call: .; v_call: TRBV7-9; cdr3_aa: CASSPSRDNYNSPLHF; cdr3_nt: TGTGCCAGCAGCCCTAGCCGGGACAATTATAATTCACCCCTCCACTTT
j_call: TRBJ2-5; d_call: TRBD2; v_call: TRBV5-1; cdr3_aa: CASSLGFAGGGETQYF; cdr3_nt: TGCGCCAGCAGCTTGGGTTTCGCGGGAGGAGGGGAGACCCAGTACTTC
j_call: TRBJ2-1; d_call: TRBD2; v_call: TRBV11-2; cdr3_aa: CASSLSGGAGDEQFF; cdr3_nt: TGTGCCAGCAGCTTATCCGGGGGGGCAGGGGATGAGCAGTTCTTC
j_call: TRBJ1-1; d_call: .; v_call: TRBV7-3; cdr3_aa: CASSRGGGWNTEAFF; cdr3_nt: TGTGCCAGCAGCCGCGGGGGGGGCTGGAACACTGAAGCTTTCTTT
j_call: TRBJ1-2; d_call: .; v_call: TRBV27; cdr3_aa: CASYRDGYGYTF; cdr3_nt: TGTGCCAGCTACAGAGACGGCTATGGCTACACCTTC
j_call: TRBJ1-1; d_call: .; v_call: TRBV12-5; cdr3_aa: CASGLPTPDRMNTEAFF; cdr3_nt: TGTGCTAGTGGTTTGCCCACACCGGACAGAATGAACACTGAAGCTTTCTTT
j_call: TRBJ1-6; d_call: TRBD1; v_call: TRBV15; cdr3_aa: CATARDSASPLHF; cdr3_nt: TGTGCCACCGCACGGGACAGTGCTTCACCCCTCCACTTT
j_call: TRBJ2-7; d_call: .; v_call: TRBV11-1; cdr3_aa: CASSLVQGLEQYF; cdr3_nt: TGTGCCAGCAGCTTAGTCCAGGGGCTCGAGCAGTACTTC
j_call: TRBJ1-5; d_call: TRBD1; v_call: TRBV19; cdr3_aa: CASRGTGSGTQPQHF; cdr3_nt: TGTGCCAGTAGGGGGACAGGCTCCGGCACTCAGCCCCAGCATTTT
j_call: TRBJ2-1; d_call: TRBD2; v_call: TRBV27; cdr3_aa: CASSFLADYNEQFF; cdr3_nt: TGTGCCAGCAGTTTTCTAGCGGATTACAATGAGCAGTTCTTC
j_call: TRBJ1-1; d_call: .; v_call: TRBV6-1; cdr3_aa: CASSEELPTEAFF; cdr3_nt: TGTGCCAGCAGTGAAGAGCTCCCCACTGAAGCTTTCTTT